Presented here are 18 T cell receptor beta chains from one specimen sequenced in a study of OX40 agonist ivuxolimab in advanced cancers. Libraries were prepared by immunoSEQ multiplex PCR; TCRdb keeps only in-frame clonotypes and omits some of them. The sample contains about 86,000 clones, under 95% of which appear only once. The input for sequencing was CD4+ or CD8+ T cells sorted from blood, taken in a trial of the OX40 agonist ivuxolimab. Receptors were obtained from an adult with an advanced solid tumor such as melanoma, head and neck, liver or kidney cancer.

V usage is TRBV20-1 and J usage is TRBJ2-7; 7 bases are shared with TRBD1. This CDR3 contains 11 residues. Germline-derived CDR1 and CDR2 are DFQATT and SNEGSKA (reference sequence). Trimming at V came to 7 bases and at J to 3 bases, leaving 3 bases not matched to a gene. The CDR3 sequence: CSVGTDYEQYF. The DNA of the CDR3 is TGCAGTGTCGGGACAGACTACGAGCAGTACTTC.

This chain joins TRBV30 and TRBJ2-7, with a weak D call TRBD1 (5 bases). This CDR3 is built from 11 residues. CDR1 and CDR2 (germline): GTSNPN, SVGIG (reference sequence). Trimming removed 6 bases from V and 3 bases from J, with 9 bases in between. CDR3 amino acids: CACGDSYEQYF. CDR3 in DNA: TGTGCCTGCGGTGACAGCTACGAGCAGTACTTC.

This chain links TRBV2 with TRBJ2-1, with 10 bases matching TRBD2. J lost 3 bases, V lost 0 bases, and 5 bases had no gene match. This CDR3 has 17 residues. Germline CDR1 and CDR2: SNHLY and FYNNEI. The CDR3 protein is CASSEATAGGVYNEQFF. The CDR3 coding sequence is TGTGCCAGCAGTGAAGCGACAGCGGGAGGGGTCTACAATGAGCAGTTCTTC.

V gene TRBV11-3 combines with J gene TRBJ2-7; tentative D call: TRBD1 (6 bases). V shed 5 bases and J shed 4 bases, with 9 bases lying between them. Per the germline V gene, CDR1 is SGHNT and CDR2 is YENEEA. The CDR3 consists of 12 residues. The chain's CDR3 is CASSIQGYEQYF. Here the CDR3 DNA reads TGTGCCAGCAGCATACAGGGATACGAGCAGTACTTC.

The rearrangement joins TRBV27 to TRBJ1-6, with 8 bases matching TRBD1. Germline V gives CDR1 MNHEY, CDR2 SMNVEV (reference sequence). V was pared by 5 bases and J by 9 bases, with 9 bases of the junction left unmatched. The CDR3 consists of 15 residues. In DNA, the CDR3 is TGTGCCAGCAGTCGTGGGACAGGAATAAGTTCACCCCTCCACTTT. Translating gives CASSRGTGISSPLHF.

The chain joins TRBV7-6 to TRBJ2-3; D uncertain. CDR1 is SGHVS, CDR2 FNYEAQ, per germline. The CDR3 consists of 14 residues. Trimming took off 2 bases at V and 2 bases at J, with 8 bases between the two ends. The CDR3 loop is CASSLSLNTDTQYF. In DNA, the CDR3 is TGTGCCAGCAGCTTAAGTCTAAACACAGATACGCAGTATTTT.

The V and J genes are TRBV28 and TRBJ2-1, with TRBD2 as a possible D gene (5 bases). Trimming shortened V by 6 bases and J by 4 bases, and 7 bases separated the two germline ends. This CDR3 spans 12 amino acids. Germline V gives CDR1 MDHEN, CDR2 SYDVKM. The CDR3 spells CASRTNYNEQFF. CDR3 coding DNA: TGTGCCAGCAGGACTAATTACAATGAGCAGTTCTTC.

This rearrangement joins TRBV6-1 to TRBJ1-2; D is undetermined. Trimming left V 5 bases short and J 1 base short, with 8 bases between. From germline, CDR1 is MNHNS and CDR2 SASEGT. The CDR3 sequence is 13 residues long. The CDR3 sequence: CASSPTLNYGYTF. CDR3 nucleotide sequence: TGTGCCAGCAGTCCAACTCTTAACTATGGCTACACCTTC.

V and J are TRBV4-1 and TRBJ2-7; 10 nucleotides line up with TRBD2. The CDR3 sequence is 18 residues long. V gave up 3 bases and J gave up 3 bases; unmatched junction bases: 14. Germline V gene sequence: CDR1 MGHRA, CDR2 YSYEKL. The chain's CDR3 is CASSQPSGRGTGDYEQYF. The CDR3 DNA is TGCGCCAGCAGCCAGCCTAGCGGGAGAGGAACGGGTGACTACGAGCAGTACTTC.

This sequence joins TRBV21-1 and TRBJ2-5. TRBV21-1 is noted as a pseudogene. CDR3 length: 15 amino acids. This CDR3 reads CASSKQGRLQETQYF. The DNA of the CDR3 is TGTGCCAGCAGCAAACAAGGACGTCTCCAAGAGACCCAGTACTTC.

This clone appeared once. The rearrangement joins TRBV11-1 to TRBJ2-5; no reliable D call. The V end was cut by 2 bases, the J end by 5 bases, with 9 bases between. From germline, CDR1 is SGHAT and CDR2 FQDESV (reference sequence). There are 13 residues in the CDR3. The CDR3, as DNA: TGTGCCAGCAGCTTACAGCGTGTGGAGACCCAGTACTTC. Amino acid sequence: CASSLQRVETQYF.

The chain carries TRBV5-1 and TRBJ2-1; D unclear. The V end lost 4 bases, the J end lost 0 bases, and 17 bases lay between the germline ends. CDR3 size: 17 residues. Germline values: CDR1 SGHRS, CDR2 YFSETQ. CDR3 region: CASSRSSRASSYNEQFF. The CDR3 DNA follows: TGCGCCAGCAGCCGTTCCTCGAGAGCGAGCTCCTACAATGAGCAGTTCTTC.

CDR3 sequence reads: CASSEAGTTEAFF. The CDR3 DNA reads TGCGCCAGCAGTGAGGCAGGAACCACTGAAGCTTTCTTT. V usage is TRBV10-1 and J usage is TRBJ1-1; D gene unclear. The CDR3 consists of 13 residues. The germline CDR1 and CDR2 sequences are WNHNN and SYGVQD (reference sequence). The V and J ends lost 2 bases and 4 bases respectively, with 8 bases between them.

V and J are TRBV7-2 and TRBJ2-1; a weak D match, TRBD2 (6 bases). V was trimmed by 4 bases and J by 9 bases, leaving 13 bases between them. Germline CDR1 reads SGHTA; CDR2 reads FQGNSA. The CDR3 has 13 residues. In DNA, the CDR3 is TGTGCCAGCAGCTCGGGTATCGGGGGTGAGCAGTTCTTC. This translates into CASSSGIGGEQFF. The full variable domain, with the rest looked up from reference TRBV7-2 and TRBJ2-1, is GAGVSQSPSNKVTEKGKDVELRCDPISGHTALYWYRQSLGQGLEFLIYFQGNSAPDKSGLPSDRFSAERTGGSVSTLTIQRTQQEDSAVYLCASSSGIGGEQFFGPGTRLTVL.

The chain uses TRBV30 and TRBJ1-1, with 8 positions matching TRBD1. This CDR3 comprises 13 residues. J lost 5 bases, V lost 2 bases, and 4 bases had no gene match. CDR1 and CDR2 from the germline V gene are GTSNPN and SVGIG (reference sequence). CDR3 DNA sequence: TGTGCCTGGAGTTACAGGGGGAGGACTGAAGCTTTCTTT. Protein sequence: CAWSYRGRTEAFF.

This chain connects TRBV12-5 to TRBJ2-1, with 13 bases fitting TRBD2. CDR1 is LGHNT and CDR2 is FRNRAP in the germline V gene. The V gene end was trimmed by 5 bases and the J gene end by 9 bases; junction bases not matched to a gene: 4. CDR3 length: 14 amino acids. This CDR3 reads CASGPRLAGGEQFF. The CDR3 bases are TGTGCTAGTGGTCCCCGACTAGCGGGAGGTGAGCAGTTCTTC.

The chain links TRBV5-1 to TRBJ1-4, with 10 positions matching TRBD1. The V gene's germline CDR1 is SGHRS and CDR2 YFSETQ. The CDR3 is 18 residues long. The ends lost 4 bases at V and 8 bases at J; junction bases unmatched: 17. Here the CDR3 reads CASSEIGTGVFGREKLFF. CDR3 DNA sequence: TGCGCCAGCAGCGAGATCGGGACAGGGGTGTTCGGGCGCGAAAAACTGTTTTTT.

The rearrangement links TRBV27 to TRBJ1-2, with TRBD1 matching over 8 bases. V was clipped by 5 bases and J by 8 bases; unmatched bases: 13. The CDR3 loop spans 15 amino acids. CDR1 is MNHEY, CDR2 SMNVEV, per germline (reference sequence). The CDR3 nucleotides read TGTGCCAGCAGTGGTTCATTTGGACAGGGTATAGGCTACACCTTC. Translated, it gives CASSGSFGQGIGYTF.